Below are 5 T cell receptor beta chains sequenced from a single sample in a study of T cells after yellow fever vaccination (dated by TCRdb to the late 2010s). The treatment or condition label, as the study defines it: live attenuated yellow fever vaccine strain. Receptor amplification or capture employed 5' RACE. The run used an Illumina NovaSeq 6000. Using fastp trimming at Q25 and MiXCR clonotype assembly, TCRdb reanalyzed the public sequencing data and kept in-frame beta chains. Entries are consolidated by CDR3 protein sequence, retaining the most common genes and DNA. For this sample the table gives hundreds of thousands of distinct CDR3 sequences, of which approximately 18% were detected only once. Roughly a sixth of the sample is held by the ten biggest clonotypes. The sequences come from PBMCs, collected before the yellow fever booster vaccination. These receptor sequences come from a man between 18 and 35 years old who received the YFV17D yellow fever vaccine.

The chain recombines TRBV12-3 or TRBV12-4 with TRBJ2-7, with TRBD2 matching 13 bases. The CDR3 is made up of 16 amino acids. J was trimmed by 1 base and V by 4 bases; bases with no gene match: 4. The CDR3 reads CASSYRLAGGSYEQYF. In DNA form, the CDR3 reads TGTGCCAGCAGTTACAGACTAGCGGGGGGTTCCTACGAGCAGTACTTC.

J is TRBJ2-5 and V is TRBV7-9, with unresolved D. The V end lost 1 base, the J end lost 5 bases, and 17 bases lay between the germline ends. The CDR3 consists of 16 residues. The germline gives CDR1 SEHNR, CDR2 FQNEAQ (reference sequence). The CDR3 loop reads CASSLGLLNSGETQYF. The DNA for the CDR3 is TGTGCCAGCAGCTTAGGACTCCTCAACTCCGGCGAGACCCAGTACTTC.

This clonotype was counted ten times or more. This chain connects TRBV27 to TRBJ2-7; D call uncertain. This CDR3 has 12 amino acids. From germline, CDR1 is MNHEY and CDR2 SMNVEV (reference sequence). Trimming stripped 2 bases from V and 3 bases from J, with 5 bases between. The CDR3 DNA reads as TGTGCCAGCAGTTTAACCGGCTACGAGCAGTACTTC. Its translation is CASSLTGYEQYF.

CDR3 in DNA: TGTGCCAGCAGTTTATCGACCTTGAACCGACAGGGGGAGTTCTTC. It is translated as CASSLSTLNRQGEFF. The gene calls are TRBV27 and TRBJ2-1; 9 nucleotides line up with TRBD1. The CDR3 has 15 amino acids. From germline, CDR1 is MNHEY and CDR2 SMNVEV (reference sequence). Trimming cost V 0 bases and J 14 bases; bases outside gene matches: 11.

There are many counts of this clonotype. The chain links TRBV28 to TRBJ1-5; TRBD1 aligns across 7 bases. Unmatched junction bases numbered 12, after V lost 6 bases and J lost 4 bases. Germline V CDR1 and CDR2: MDHEN, SYDVKM. The CDR3 length is 16 residues. Here the CDR3 reads CASRIFRDSSNQPQHF. The CDR3 DNA is TGTGCCAGCAGGATATTCCGGGACAGCTCTAATCAGCCCCAGCATTTT.